This T cell receptor (beta chain) emerged from a study of T cells after yellow fever vaccination. As for the study in general: In the case of low-cell-number fractions, SMART-Seq v4 Ultra Low Input was used for preparation. Notes on the study in general: Of the clonotypes, a small share occurred in both CD4 and CD8 compartments.

This clonotype occurred many times. Its target is unknown. The germline gives CDR1 SGHRS, CDR2 YFSETQ. The V end was cut by 1 base, the J end by 4 bases, with 11 bases between. The CDR3 length is 14 residues. It was through 5'RACE template switching that TCR cDNA was made, with a universal primer site and UMIs added. TCRdb reanalysed the 5' RACE reads using MiXCR and keeps one entry per CDR3 protein. The sample has more than 95,000 distinct CDR3 sequences; 7.2% are singletons. The receptor's source is a man aged 18 to 35 who received the YFV17D yellow fever vaccine. The rearrangement links TRBV5-1 to TRBJ1-2; D remains ambiguous. The sample in question was CD4+ T cells sorted from PBMCs, obtained roughly 45 days after the first yellow fever vaccination. The chain's CDR3 is CASSLSETSYGYTF. The CDR3 DNA reads TGCGCCAGCAGCTTGTCGGAGACCAGCTATGGCTACACCTTC.